The rows below give T cell receptor beta chains drawn from one sample of a study of OX40 agonist ivuxolimab in advanced cancers. Assay used: immunoSEQ multiplex PCR; TCRdb lists only in-frame clones, some missing. The table records 50,000 to 65,000 clones, roughly 87% of them present only once. Sequenced here: CD4+ or CD8+ T cells sorted from blood, sampled in a trial of the OX40 agonist ivuxolimab. The receptors come from an adult with an advanced solid tumor such as melanoma, head and neck, liver or kidney cancer. Each CDR3 is given with its conserved first and last residue. A D gene is named only where the DNA matches it firmly. Clone size is given for some rows only: seen once, a few or many times, or a class if the clone is expanded.

>NA|TRBV7-2|NA|TRBJ1-5
TGTGCCAGCAGCTTAGTTCCCGCAGGGGACAATCAGCCCCAGCATTTT
CASSLVPAGDNQPQHF
>NA|TRBV7-6|NA|TRBJ1-3
TGTGCCAGCAGGGGGACGGGCTCTGGAAACACCATATATTTT
CASRGTGSGNTIYF
>TRBD1|TRBV19|NA|TRBJ1-4
TGTGCCAGTAGTGGCCGACAGGGATTCGGGGCTAATGAAAAACTGTTTTTT
CASSGRQGFGANEKLFF
>TRBD1|TRBV7-9|few|TRBJ1-2
TGTGCCAGCAGCTCCGCCGGGACAGGGGGAGGCTACACCTTC
CASSSAGTGGGYTF
>NA|TRBV5-4|few|TRBJ2-2
TGTGCCAGCAGCGCCCCGGGGACCGGGGAGCTGTTTTTT
CASSAPGTGELFF
>NA|TRBV6-5|NA|TRBJ1-5
TGTGCCAGCAGCCTAGGACAGTCTAGCAATCAGCCCCAGCATTTT
CASSLGQSSNQPQHF
>TRBD2|TRBV5-4|NA|TRBJ2-5
TGTGCCAGCAGCCTAGCGGGATTGACCCAAGAGACCCAGTACTTC
CASSLAGLTQETQYF
>NA|TRBV7-2|NA|TRBJ2-1
TGTGCCAGCAGTCGAACATGGGCCTGGGACAATGAGCAGTTCTTC
CASSRTWAWDNEQFF
>NA|TRBV5-4|NA|TRBJ1-2
TGTGCCAGCAGCTTGGTGGAGGGAGGCTATGGCTACACCTTC
CASSLVEGGYGYTF
>NA|TRBV27|NA|TRBJ1-2
TGTGCCAGCACCGACCCCGGCAGGGCCTATGGCTACACCTTC
CASTDPGRAYGYTF
>TRBD1|TRBV18|few|TRBJ2-1
TGTGCCAGCTCACCACCCGGGACAGAGATTAATGAGCAGTTCTTC
CASSPPGTEINEQFF
>NA|TRBV19|NA|TRBJ1-1
TGTGCCAGTAGTATTGCGGGGGGCCCCCAGAACACTGAAGCTTTCTTT
CASSIAGGPQNTEAFF
>TRBD1|TRBV11-3|few|TRBJ2-5
TGTGCCAGCAGCTCTATACAGGGGGTTGCCGAGACCCAGTACTTC
CASSSIQGVAETQYF
>TRBD2|TRBV4-2|NA|TRBJ2-1
TGTGCCAGCAGCCAAGGGTGGCGGGAGGGCCCTGGACATGAGCAGTTCTTC
CASSQGWREGPGHEQFF
>TRBD2|TRBV5-4|NA|TRBJ2-1
TGTGCCAGCAGCGGACTAGCGGGACGTGGCAATGAGCAGTTCTTC
CASSGLAGRGNEQFF
>NA|TRBV2|NA|TRBJ2-5
TGTGCCAGCAGTGAAGTCCAGGGTGGGACCCAGTACTTC
CASSEVQGGTQYF
>TRBD2|TRBV6-1|NA|TRBJ2-1
TGTGCCAGCAGGGCGGTGCGGGAGGTTGGAAATGAGCAGTTCTTC
CASRAVREVGNEQFF
>NA|TRBV12-5|NA|TRBJ2-7
TGTGCTAGTGGCCCCGGGGGCCCCGGTGGCGAGCAGTACTTC
CASGPGGPGGEQYF
>NA|TRBV19|NA|TRBJ2-3
TGTGCCAGTAGTCGACGCCCGCAATACACAGATACGCAGTATTTT
CASSRRPQYTDTQYF
>NA|TRBV10-2|NA|TRBJ2-3
TGCGCCAGCAGTGAGTGGGAGATGGGGACGCAGTATTTT
CASSEWEMGTQYF
>NA|TRBV18|NA|TRBJ2-1
TGTGCCAGCTCATCCATAATTGTACAGGGTAGGAGCAATGAGCAGTTCTTC
CASSSIIVQGRSNEQFF
>NA|TRBV7-3|NA|TRBJ2-3
TGTGCCAGCAGCTCCAGAGACGGAGATACGCAGTATTTT
CASSSRDGDTQYF
>NA|TRBV7-2|NA|TRBJ1-1
TGTGCCAGCAGCTTAAGGTGGGGAGGGAACACTGAAGCTTTCTTT
CASSLRWGGNTEAFF
>NA|TRBV18|NA|TRBJ2-5
TGTGCCAGCTCACCACCGGAGGGCGTGGAGACCCAGTACTTC
CASSPPEGVETQYF
>NA|TRBV4-1|once|TRBJ2-3
TGCGCCAGCAGCCAAAGCTACACGCAGTATTTT
CASSQSYTQYF
>NA|TRBV9|NA|TRBJ2-2
TGTGCCAGCAGCGTAGGAGGGAACACCGGGGAGCTGTTTTTT
CASSVGGNTGELFF
>NA|TRBV10-3|NA|TRBJ2-6
TGTGCCATCAGTGAGATGGGCTTTGAGGCCAACGTCCTGACTTTC
CAISEMGFEANVLTF
>NA|TRBV7-9|once|TRBJ1-2
TGTGCCAGCAGCTTAGGGAGTACGGGGGGCTACTATGGCTACACCTTC
CASSLGSTGGYYGYTF